This record covers a single T cell receptor beta chain. The antigen it binds to is not known. No qualities accompany the bases; no much larger clone lies one base away. Library construction relied on PCR. TCRdb shows the sequencer as HiSeq X Ten. TCRdb passed the public sequencing reads through fastp at Q25 and MiXCR, retaining productive beta sequences. Rows merge per CDR3 protein into single entries with the most common DNA and genes. The sample has 9,500 to 15,000 distinct CDR3 sequences on record, roughly 50% of them singletons. Of the sample, 29% falls within the top ten clones. The sample is drawn from a study of CD4 and CD8 cells across lung adenocarcinoma regions (dated by TCRdb to 2016 to 2019). A note on the overall study: To look at intratumor heterogeneity in the T cell receptor repertoire, the study compared tumor centers against tumor margins.

Patients with localized lung adenocarcinoma, a subtype of non-small cell lung cancer, were used as donors. These samples came from the margins of localized lung adenocarcinomas. For TCR repertoire analysis, CD8+ T cells from tumor tissue were profiled separately from CD4+ T cells. Its CDR3 holds 13 amino acids, cysteine through phenylalanine. Of all the DNA, just the CDR3 is kept, 39 bases in frame from base 1. The CDR1 and CDR2 encoded by the germline V gene are MNHNS and SASEGT. The clonotype comes from a male donor with lung adenocarcinoma. The CD4 and CD8 labels of this study may be unreliable. The rearranged chain carries TRBV6-1 and TRBJ2-1, with TRBD1 as a weak D call on 5 bases. The J call is in doubt because the DNA end fits TRBJ2-5 better. The material sequenced was CD8+ T cells from the margin of a lung tumor. Reading the label with the study, this specimen's cell subset or site is: tumor margin region. The CDR3 protein is CASSKGHRETQYF. The DNA sequence is TGTGCCAGCAGTAAAGGACACAGGGAGACCCAGTACTTC.